A single sample is the source of the 25 T cell receptor beta chains below, sequenced in a study of blood T cell repertoires in COVID-19. Measured with immunoSEQ multiplex PCR; TCRdb has only the in-frame clones, and not every one. Of about 97,000 clones listed, roughly 86% are singletons. The material sequenced was peripheral blood. Source of these receptors: a human donor in a cohort sampled during active COVID-19.

The V call is TRBV7-3, the J call TRBJ2-3, with 8 bases lining up with TRBD2. The CDR3 totals 17 residues. Unmatched junction bases numbered 9, after V lost 0 bases and J lost 4 bases. Germline V gives CDR1 SGHTA, CDR2 FQGTGA. CDR3 region: CASSLTTGGGVADTQYF. As DNA, the CDR3 is TGTGCCAGCAGCTTAACTACGGGAGGGGGTGTGGCAGATACGCAGTATTTT.

This clone has at least ten counts. The V call is TRBV7-3, the J call TRBJ2-2; TRBD1 might be the D (6 bases). The germline gives CDR1 SGHTA, CDR2 FQGTGA. This CDR3 is built from 16 residues. V shed 4 bases and J shed 6 bases, with 18 bases lying between them. CDR3 protein: CASSSLGVGGAGELFF. CDR3 nucleotides: TGTGCCAGCAGCTCTTTAGGAGTAGGGGGTGCCGGGGAGCTGTTTTTT.

The rearrangement joins TRBV3-1 (or the pseudogene TRBV3-2) to TRBJ2-1, with D perhaps TRBD2 (6 bases). The CDR3 contains 15 residues. V was shortened by 0 bases and J by 4 bases, with 10 bases between the two germline ends. Germline loops: CDR1 LGHDT, CDR2 YNNKEL (reference sequence). The CDR3 protein is CASSQETSWYNEQFF. CDR3 nucleotides: TGTGCCAGCAGCCAAGAAACTAGCTGGTACAATGAGCAGTTCTTC.

The rearrangement links TRBV9 to TRBJ2-1; TRBD2 matches at 11 bases. CDR3 length: 12 amino acids. Germline values: CDR1 SGDLS, CDR2 YYNGEE. Unmatched junction bases numbered 4, after V lost 4 bases and J lost 13 bases. The CDR3 DNA reads as TGTGCCAGCAGCCGAGGGACTAGCGGACAGTTCTTC. Its protein product is CASSRGTSGQFF. The variable domain in full, with the rest retrieved from reference TRBV9 and TRBJ2-1, is DSGVTQTPKHLITATGQRVTLRCSPRSGDLSVYWYQQSLDQGLQFLIQYYNGEERAKGNILERFSAQQFPDLHSELNLSSLELGDSALYFCASSRGTSGQFFGPGTRLTVL.

In DNA, the CDR3 is TGTGCCAGCGTGGACACGGTGGCCTACGAGCAGTACTTC. Amino acid sequence: CASVDTVAYEQYF. V and J are TRBV28 and TRBJ2-7; TRBD1 might be the D (5 bases). The germline V gene has CDR1 MDHEN and CDR2 SYDVKM. V was clipped by 8 bases and J by 2 bases, with 13 bases between them. The CDR3 consists of 13 residues.

The chain employs TRBV3-1 (or the pseudogene TRBV3-2) and TRBJ2-1; 7 bases map to TRBD2. The trim removed 3 bases at V and 2 bases at J, leaving 13 bases unmatched. CDR1 and CDR2 from the germline V gene are LGHDT and YNNKEL (reference sequence). The CDR3 has 18 amino acids. CDR3 protein: CASSQDVPGLTTYNEQFF. CDR3 sequence (DNA): TGTGCCAGCAGCCAGGATGTCCCGGGACTAACCACCTACAATGAGCAGTTCTTC.

The genes are TRBV13 and TRBJ1-1; 11 bases line up with TRBD1. V was pared by 0 bases and J by 2 bases, with 5 bases of the junction left unmatched. The length of the CDR3 is 17 residues. The germline CDR1 and CDR2 sequences are PRHDT and FYEKMQ (reference sequence). CDR3 DNA sequence: TGTGCCAGCAGCTTAGGCGGGACAGGGGGAGACAACACTGAAGCTTTCTTT. Amino acid sequence: CASSLGGTGGDNTEAFF.

The chain carries TRBV7-6 and TRBJ2-7, with TRBD2 identical over 7 bases. The CDR3 covers 13 residues. Germline trimming cut 7 bases from V and 7 bases from J; bases unmatched to any gene: 10. Germline CDR1 and CDR2: SGHVS and FNYEAQ. In DNA, the CDR3 is TGTGCCAGCACCGGGACTATGTGGGGAGAGCAGTACTTC. This gives the protein CASTGTMWGEQYF.

The J gene is TRBJ1-5, the V gene TRBV7-2; D gene uncertain. This CDR3 is 13 amino acids long. Trimming removed 7 bases from V and 5 bases from J, with 12 bases in between. From germline, CDR1 is SGHTA and CDR2 FQGNSA. The CDR3 DNA follows: TGTGCCAGCACCTGGGCCGGGGATCAGCCCCAGCATTTT. This sequence encodes CASTWAGDQPQHF.

This chain links TRBV2 with TRBJ2-3; 10 bases match TRBD2. V trimming: 6 bases; J trimming: 0 bases; junction bases outside the gene matches: 3. The CDR3 contains 15 residues. CDR1 SNHLY and CDR2 FYNNEI come from the germline V gene. The CDR3: CASRGTSVSTDTQYF. The CDR3 DNA sequence: TGTGCCAGCAGGGGGACTAGCGTTAGCACAGATACGCAGTATTTT.

The chain's CDR3 is CASSWGDSYEQYF. As DNA, the CDR3 is TGTGCCAGTAGCTGGGGGGACTCCTACGAGCAGTACTTC. This rearrangement joins TRBV19 to TRBJ2-7; D possibly corresponds to TRBD2 (6 bases). Trimming took off 6 bases at V and 0 bases at J, with 9 bases between the two ends. There are 13 residues in the CDR3. From germline, CDR1 is LNHDA and CDR2 SQIVND (reference sequence).

This chain connects TRBV28 to TRBJ2-7; TRBD2 is a possible D gene (6 bases). The CDR3 sequence is 13 residues long. V shed 5 bases and J shed 3 bases, with 11 bases lying between them. From germline, CDR1 is MDHEN and CDR2 SYDVKM. The CDR3 loop is CASSNSRDYEQYF. CDR3 coding DNA: TGTGCCAGCAGTAATTCGCGGGACTACGAGCAGTACTTC. The full variable domain, its missing parts supplied by reference TRBV28 and TRBJ2-7, is DVKVTQSSRYLVKRTGEKVFLECVQDMDHENMFWYRQDPGLGLRLIYFSYDVKMKEKGDIPEGYSVSREKKERFSLILESASTNQTSMYLCASSNSRDYEQYFGPGTRLTVT.

This clone came up once. The J gene is TRBJ2-1, the V gene TRBV11-3; D gene ambiguous. V was shortened by 5 bases and J by 0 bases, with 11 bases between the two germline ends. The CDR3 totals 15 residues. Germline V gene data show CDR1 as SGHNT and CDR2 as YENEEA. CDR3 bases: TGTGCCAGCAGCAATGAGGCAGCCTCCTACAATGAGCAGTTCTTC. Protein sequence: CASSNEAASYNEQFF.

A few counts support this clone. This chain joins TRBV5-1 and TRBJ1-5; D unresolved. V lost 1 base and J lost 4, with 6 bases in between. This CDR3 spans 13 amino acids. Germline CDR1 is SGHRS and CDR2 is YFSETQ. In nucleotides, the CDR3 is TGCGCCAGCAGCTTGAGAGAAAATCAGCCCCAGCATTTT. Its protein is CASSLRENQPQHF.

This chain joins TRBV4-1 and TRBJ1-4; D is perhaps TRBD1 (6 bases). Deletions cut 0 bases from V and 0 bases from J, with 11 bases between. CDR1 and CDR2 (germline): MGHRA, YSYEKL. The CDR3 sequence is 17 residues long. CDR3 in DNA: TGCGCCAGCAGCCAAGAAGTGGGGGCGGCAACTAATGAAAAACTGTTTTTT. It is translated as CASSQEVGAATNEKLFF.

This rearrangement joins TRBV27 to TRBJ2-7; possible D gene TRBD2, 6 bases. The CDR3 totals 15 residues. The germline V gene encodes CDR1 MNHEY and CDR2 SMNVEV (reference sequence). V was cut by 0 bases and J by 2 bases, with 11 bases left in between. CDR3 sequence reads: CASSLSGAGTYEQYF. CDR3 nucleotides: TGTGCCAGCAGTTTATCTGGCGCGGGGACCTACGAGCAGTACTTC.

The chain combines TRBV2 with TRBJ2-7, with TRBD1 matching 8 bases. The germline CDR1 and CDR2 sequences are SNHLY and FYNNEI. V gave up 11 bases and J gave up 4 bases; unmatched junction bases: 13. The CDR3 has 14 amino acids. The CDR3 loop is CAGISTGVGYEQYF. The CDR3 region has the DNA TGTGCCGGAATATCGACAGGGGTCGGATACGAGCAGTACTTC. Together with reference TRBV2 and TRBJ2-7, the CDR3 gives the full variable domain: EPEVTQTPSHQVTQMGQEVILRCVPISNHLYFYWYRQILGQKVEFLVSFYNNEISEKSEIFDDQFSVERPDGSNFTLKIRSTKLEDSAMYFCAGISTGVGYEQYFGPGTRLTVT.

This chain connects TRBV6-5 to TRBJ2-1; D perhaps matches TRBD2 (6 bases). This CDR3 contains 15 residues. Germline V CDR1 and CDR2: MNHEY, SVGAGI. Trimming shortened V by 6 bases and J by 2 bases, and 14 bases separated the two germline ends. The CDR3 bases are TGTGCCAGCAGCTTAGCGGAGACTCCCTACAATGAGCAGTTCTTC. As protein: CASSLAETPYNEQFF.

This clone has a single count. The chain carries TRBV12-3 or TRBV12-4 and TRBJ1-1; D gene unclear. V lost 0 bases to trimming and J lost 10 bases, with 12 bases between them. The length of the CDR3 is 13 residues. CDR3 residues: CASSLALRGSAFF. In DNA form, the CDR3 reads TGTGCCAGCAGTTTAGCGCTACGGGGATCAGCTTTCTTT.

V usage is TRBV7-9 and J usage is TRBJ1-5, with 7 nucleotides matching TRBD1. This CDR3 has 15 amino acids. V dropped 5 bases and J dropped 5; count of bases not matched to a gene: 9. Per the germline V gene, CDR1 is SEHNR and CDR2 is FQNEAQ (reference sequence). The CDR3 is CASSPLGTVYQPQHF. Written as DNA, the CDR3 is TGTGCCAGCAGCCCGCTTGGGACAGTCTATCAGCCCCAGCATTTT.

The V gene is TRBV5-1, the J gene TRBJ2-1; 13 positions match TRBD2. Losses at the gene ends were 2 bases for V and 15 bases for J; bases not matched to a gene: 5. Germline V gene data show CDR1 as SGHRS and CDR2 as YFSETQ. The CDR3 contains 13 residues. As DNA, the CDR3 is TGCGCCAGCAGCTTACTAGCGGGAGGGCCCCGGTTCTTC. Amino acids: CASSLLAGGPRFF.

The genes are TRBV3-1 (or the pseudogene TRBV3-2) and TRBJ1-2; D might be TRBD1 (5 bases). This CDR3 region has 13 residues. Germline lookup yields CDR1 LGHDT and CDR2 YNNKEL (reference sequence). V was clipped by 8 bases and J by 8 bases, with 18 bases between them. CDR3: CASAGRMASGYTF. In DNA, the CDR3 is TGTGCCAGCGCGGGACGGATGGCCTCCGGCTACACCTTC.

Only one count was recorded for this clone. The CDR3 sequence is CASSNSGGTYEQYF. In DNA, the CDR3 is TGTGCCAGCAGCAATAGCGGGGGGACCTACGAGCAGTACTTC. This rearrangement joins TRBV11-2 to TRBJ2-7; 10 nucleotides align to TRBD2. Trimming removed 5 bases from V and 2 bases from J; junction bases left unmatched: 3. From germline, CDR1 is SGHAT and CDR2 FQNNGV. CDR3 length: 14 amino acids. The whole variable domain, filled in from reference TRBV11-2 and TRBJ2-7, reads EAGVAQSPRYKIIEKRQSVAFWCNPISGHATLYWYQQILGQGPKLLIQFQNNGVVDDSQLPKDRFSAERLKGVDSTLKIQPAKLEDSAVYLCASSNSGGTYEQYFGPGTRLTVT.

The chain has TRBV19 and TRBJ2-7, with TRBD2 matching 11 bases. J lost 4 bases, V lost 4 bases, and 9 bases had no gene match. The CDR3 runs to 16 residues. Germline CDR1 is LNHDA and CDR2 is SQIVND (reference sequence). CDR3: CASSTIAGGPSYEQYF. The DNA for the CDR3 is TGTGCCAGTAGTACTATAGCGGGAGGGCCTTCGTACGAGCAGTACTTC.

The chain has TRBV5-4 and TRBJ2-7; the match to TRBD2 covers 7 bases. The CDR3 contains 14 residues. The V gene end was trimmed by 1 base and the J gene end by 2 bases; junction bases not matched to a gene: 3. CDR1 is SGHNT and CDR2 is YYREEE in the germline V gene (reference sequence). DNA for the CDR3: TGTGCCAGCAGCTTGAAGCGGGATACCTACGAGCAGTACTTC. Its protein product is CASSLKRDTYEQYF.